These T cell receptor beta chains were read from a single sample in a study of blood T cells in healthy people across ages. TCRdb redid the calling of the 5' RACE reads with MiXCR, one entry per CDR3 protein. The sample has around 1,000,000 distinct CDR3 sequences; less than 25% are singletons. These data were likewise used in another study, on T cells of mothers and their children.

Sequenced material: blood. Source of these receptors: a girl aged 2 to 10 in good health. Both conserved end residues are part of each CDR3. Each record gives: CDR3 length, clone size, D gene, J gene, V gene, CDR3 DNA, CDR3 protein. A D gene is named only where the DNA matches it firmly. For some rows the clone size is stated as once, few or many, or as a class when expanded; others skip it.

len: 13
abundance: -
d_gene: TRBD1
j_gene: TRBJ1-2
v_gene: TRBV13
CDR3nt: TGTGCCAGCAGCGAGGACAGGGGGCATGGCTACACCTTC
CDR3aa: CASSEDRGHGYTF

len: 16
abundance: -
d_gene: TRBD2
j_gene: TRBJ2-2
v_gene: TRBV7-8
CDR3nt: TGTGCCAGCAGCTTAAAAGCGGGGGTGGTTCCCGGGGAGCTGTTTTTT
CDR3aa: CASSLKAGVVPGELFF

len: 13
abundance: once
d_gene: TRBD2
j_gene: TRBJ2-1
v_gene: TRBV6-1
CDR3nt: TGTGCCAGCCGGACTAGCGGGGGCCATGAGCAGTTCTTC
CDR3aa: CASRTSGGHEQFF

len: 17
abundance: -
d_gene: TRBD2
j_gene: TRBJ2-1
v_gene: TRBV5-1
CDR3nt: TGCGCCAGCAGCCTCCCCGTGTCGGGACTAGGGTACAATGAGCAGTTCTTC
CDR3aa: CASSLPVSGLGYNEQFF

len: 14
abundance: -
d_gene: TRBD2
j_gene: TRBJ2-1
v_gene: TRBV27
CDR3nt: TGTGCCAGCAGTTGGACTAGCGGGAGGAATGAGCAGTTCTTC
CDR3aa: CASSWTSGRNEQFF

len: 16
abundance: few
d_gene: TRBD2
j_gene: TRBJ2-1
v_gene: TRBV7-9
CDR3nt: TGTGCCAGCAGCTTGTGGGTCGGGGAGGGGATCAATGAGCAGTTCTTC
CDR3aa: CASSLWVGEGINEQFF

len: 15
abundance: few
d_gene: TRBD2
j_gene: TRBJ2-4
v_gene: TRBV20-1
CDR3nt: TGCAGTGCTTCCGAGACTAGCGGGGTCAAAAACATTCAGTACTTC
CDR3aa: CSASETSGVKNIQYF

len: 15
abundance: few
d_gene: -
j_gene: TRBJ2-6
v_gene: TRBV12-3/TRBV12-4
CDR3nt: TGTGCCAGCAAGTTGGGGGCCTCTGGGGCCAACGTCCTGACTTTC
CDR3aa: CASKLGASGANVLTF

len: 15
abundance: few
d_gene: -
j_gene: TRBJ2-2
v_gene: TRBV29-1
CDR3nt: TGCCGCGTCCAAACCCCCCAGGGGAACACCGGGGAGCTGTTTTTT
CDR3aa: CRVQTPQGNTGELFF

len: 13
abundance: -
d_gene: -
j_gene: TRBJ2-1
v_gene: TRBV5-1
CDR3nt: TGCGCCAGCAGTTCGGGACTTAGGGATAGGCAGTTCTTC
CDR3aa: CASSSGLRDRQFF

len: 13
abundance: few
d_gene: -
j_gene: TRBJ2-1
v_gene: TRBV7-6
CDR3nt: TGTGCCAGCAGCTTAGAGACCCCCAATGAGCAGTTCTTC
CDR3aa: CASSLETPNEQFF

len: 15
abundance: -
d_gene: -
j_gene: TRBJ1-1
v_gene: TRBV7-9
CDR3nt: TGTGCCAGCAGCTTTAGATTGGGGTTTGACACTGAAGCTTTCTTT
CDR3aa: CASSFRLGFDTEAFF

len: 15
abundance: -
d_gene: -
j_gene: TRBJ2-6
v_gene: TRBV28
CDR3nt: TGTGCCAGCAGTACTCGGGACTCTGGGGCCAACGTCCTGACTTTC
CDR3aa: CASSTRDSGANVLTF

len: 14
abundance: once
d_gene: -
j_gene: TRBJ1-3
v_gene: TRBV20-1
CDR3nt: TGCAGTGCTAGAGGGAGGCCGACCGAAAACACCATATATTTT
CDR3aa: CSARGRPTENTIYF

len: 14
abundance: -
d_gene: TRBD2
j_gene: TRBJ2-1
v_gene: TRBV4-1
CDR3nt: TGCGCCAGCAGCCAAATTACGACTAGCACTGAGCAGTTCTTC
CDR3aa: CASSQITTSTEQFF

len: 17
abundance: -
d_gene: -
j_gene: TRBJ2-7
v_gene: TRBV12-5
CDR3nt: TGTGCTAGTGGTTCGGTCCTAGTGAGTGGAAACTCCTACGAGCAGTACTTC
CDR3aa: CASGSVLVSGNSYEQYF

len: 12
abundance: few
d_gene: -
j_gene: TRBJ2-7
v_gene: TRBV20-1
CDR3nt: TGCAGTGCTAGTATCGGAACCTACGAGCAGTACTTC
CDR3aa: CSASIGTYEQYF

len: 10
abundance: once
d_gene: -
j_gene: TRBJ1-1
v_gene: TRBV20-1
CDR3nt: TGCAGTGCCCATAGCACTGAAGCTTTCTTT
CDR3aa: CSAHSTEAFF

len: 12
abundance: -
d_gene: -
j_gene: TRBJ2-1
v_gene: TRBV5-5
CDR3nt: TGTGCCAGCAGCTATGAGGACGATGAGCAGTCCTTC
CDR3aa: CASSYEDDEQSF

len: 16
abundance: few
d_gene: -
j_gene: TRBJ2-5
v_gene: TRBV18
CDR3nt: TGTGCCAGCTCACCACCCAACCTCCGGGGGCCCGAGACCCAGTACTTC
CDR3aa: CASSPPNLRGPETQYF

len: 17
abundance: few
d_gene: -
j_gene: TRBJ1-2
v_gene: TRBV12-3/TRBV12-4
CDR3nt: TGTGCCAGCAGTCCAGGGCCCGGGAGCCAAACTAACTATGGCTACACCTTC
CDR3aa: CASSPGPGSQTNYGYTF

len: 15
abundance: -
d_gene: -
j_gene: TRBJ2-2
v_gene: TRBV6-2/TRBV6-3
CDR3nt: TGTGCCAGCAGTTACCCGCCGGATAACACCGGGGAGCTGTTTTTT
CDR3aa: CASSYPPDNTGELFF

len: 15
abundance: few
d_gene: -
j_gene: TRBJ1-2
v_gene: TRBV4-1
CDR3nt: TGCGCCAGCAGCCAAGATCGTACGGTTAACTATGGCTACACCTTC
CDR3aa: CASSQDRTVNYGYTF

len: 15
abundance: few
d_gene: -
j_gene: TRBJ2-7
v_gene: TRBV7-2
CDR3nt: TGTGCCAGCAGCTTAGGCCCTTACAGCTCCTACGAGCAGTACTTC
CDR3aa: CASSLGPYSSYEQYF

len: 15
abundance: -
d_gene: TRBD1
j_gene: TRBJ2-7
v_gene: TRBV5-6
CDR3nt: TGTGCCAGCAGCTTTCACGGGACAGGGGATCACGAGCAGTACTTC
CDR3aa: CASSFHGTGDHEQYF

len: 11
abundance: -
d_gene: -
j_gene: TRBJ1-1
v_gene: TRBV2
CDR3nt: TGTGCCAGCAGTGAAGCGTGGGGAGCTTTCTTT
CDR3aa: CASSEAWGAFF

len: 16
abundance: many
d_gene: -
j_gene: TRBJ2-3
v_gene: TRBV7-3
CDR3nt: TGTGCCAGCAGCCCGGGGACCGGTAAAATCACAGATACGCAGTATTTT
CDR3aa: CASSPGTGKITDTQYF

len: 15
abundance: -
d_gene: -
j_gene: TRBJ2-5
v_gene: TRBV27
CDR3nt: TGTGCCAGCAGTTCTCCAGCGGGCCCACAAGAGACCCAGTACTTC
CDR3aa: CASSSPAGPQETQYF

len: 12
abundance: -
d_gene: -
j_gene: TRBJ2-1
v_gene: TRBV6-2/TRBV6-3
CDR3nt: TGTGCCAGCAGCCTTTCCTTCAATGAGCAGTTCTTC
CDR3aa: CASSLSFNEQFF

len: 13
abundance: -
d_gene: -
j_gene: TRBJ2-3
v_gene: TRBV3-1
CDR3nt: TGTGCCAGCAGCCAAGCGAATGGGGATACGCAGTATTTT
CDR3aa: CASSQANGDTQYF

len: 15
abundance: few
d_gene: TRBD2
j_gene: TRBJ2-4
v_gene: TRBV28
CDR3nt: TGTGCCAGCAGTCCGCCGGGACTAGCTGTTGGCATTCAGTACTTC
CDR3aa: CASSPPGLAVGIQYF

len: 16
abundance: -
d_gene: -
j_gene: TRBJ1-3
v_gene: TRBV19
CDR3nt: TGTGCCAGTAGTATTGGGGCAGGAACCCCTGGAAACACCATATATTTT
CDR3aa: CASSIGAGTPGNTIYF

len: 14
abundance: many
d_gene: -
j_gene: TRBJ2-1
v_gene: TRBV3-1
CDR3nt: TGTGCCAGCAGCCAAGGATTCACAGGGCGGGAGCAGTTCTTC
CDR3aa: CASSQGFTGREQFF

len: 15
abundance: few
d_gene: -
j_gene: TRBJ1-5
v_gene: TRBV7-8
CDR3nt: TGTGCCAGCAGCTTAATACAGGGTTGGAATCAGCCCCAGCATTTT
CDR3aa: CASSLIQGWNQPQHF

len: 15
abundance: few
d_gene: TRBD1
j_gene: TRBJ2-1
v_gene: TRBV6-5
CDR3nt: TGTGCCAGCAGTTACGGGAGGACAGGGTGGAATGAGCAGTTCTTC
CDR3aa: CASSYGRTGWNEQFF

len: 16
abundance: -
d_gene: TRBD2
j_gene: TRBJ2-5
v_gene: TRBV27
CDR3nt: TGTGCCAGCGGTCTTTCTCTAGCGGGAGGGCCAAAGACCCAGTACTTC
CDR3aa: CASGLSLAGGPKTQYF

len: 17
abundance: -
d_gene: TRBD2
j_gene: TRBJ2-7
v_gene: TRBV4-1
CDR3nt: TGCGCCAGCAGCCAAGATGGCCTAGCGGCCCCTTCCTACGAGCAGTACTTC
CDR3aa: CASSQDGLAAPSYEQYF

len: 13
abundance: few
d_gene: -
j_gene: TRBJ2-2
v_gene: TRBV7-2
CDR3nt: TGTGCCAGCAGCCCCTTCGCAGGCGGCGAGCTGTTTTTT
CDR3aa: CASSPFAGGELFF

len: 16
abundance: few
d_gene: TRBD2
j_gene: TRBJ2-7
v_gene: TRBV7-9
CDR3nt: TGTGCCAGCAGCCCCGATGGGACTAGTCTCTCCTACGAGCAGTACTTC
CDR3aa: CASSPDGTSLSYEQYF

len: 14
abundance: -
d_gene: -
j_gene: TRBJ2-7
v_gene: TRBV27
CDR3nt: TGTGCCAGCAGTTCCATCAACACCCCCTACGAGCAGTACTTC
CDR3aa: CASSSINTPYEQYF

len: 16
abundance: few
d_gene: -
j_gene: TRBJ2-1
v_gene: TRBV28
CDR3nt: TGTGCCAGCAGCCCTCTTATGGGGAAGTCTGCGGATGAGCAGTTCTTC
CDR3aa: CASSPLMGKSADEQFF

len: 14
abundance: -
d_gene: TRBD2
j_gene: TRBJ2-1
v_gene: TRBV20-1
CDR3nt: TGCAGTGCTAGAAGCGGGGGAATGGACAATGAGCAGTTCTTC
CDR3aa: CSARSGGMDNEQFF

len: 15
abundance: few
d_gene: -
j_gene: TRBJ2-1
v_gene: TRBV12-3/TRBV12-4
CDR3nt: TGTGCCAGCAGTATAGGCGGGCAGGGGAAGGATGAGCAGTTCTTC
CDR3aa: CASSIGGQGKDEQFF

len: 16
abundance: few
d_gene: -
j_gene: TRBJ1-2
v_gene: TRBV29-1
CDR3nt: TGCAGCGTTATTGCCGCGAGGGTCAGAGGGACTGGAGGCTACACCTTC
CDR3aa: CSVIAARVRGTGGYTF

len: 15
abundance: few
d_gene: -
j_gene: TRBJ2-7
v_gene: TRBV7-3
CDR3nt: TGTGCCAGCAGCGCCTTCCCAGGGGAAGGTAACGAGCAGTACTTC
CDR3aa: CASSAFPGEGNEQYF

len: 14
abundance: few
d_gene: -
j_gene: TRBJ1-4
v_gene: TRBV20-1
CDR3nt: TGCAGTGCTAGTGAGAACGGATCGAATGAAAAACTGTTTTTT
CDR3aa: CSASENGSNEKLFF

len: 14
abundance: -
d_gene: -
j_gene: TRBJ2-7
v_gene: TRBV3-1
CDR3nt: TGTGCCAGCAGCCACGCAGCAGCCCACGGCGAGCAGTACTTC
CDR3aa: CASSHAAAHGEQYF

len: 12
abundance: -
d_gene: -
j_gene: TRBJ2-7
v_gene: TRBV7-2
CDR3nt: TGTGCCAGCAGCTTTGGGGAAGCGGTGCAGTACTTC
CDR3aa: CASSFGEAVQYF

len: 13
abundance: -
d_gene: -
j_gene: TRBJ2-5
v_gene: TRBV7-3
CDR3nt: TGTGCCAGCAGAGCCACCGCCGAAGAGACCCAGTACTTC
CDR3aa: CASRATAEETQYF

len: 14
abundance: -
d_gene: -
j_gene: TRBJ2-5
v_gene: TRBV29-1
CDR3nt: TGCAGCGTAGCCCCCGGGGTGGGAGGAGAGACCCAGTACTTC
CDR3aa: CSVAPGVGGETQYF

len: 14
abundance: -
d_gene: -
j_gene: TRBJ2-7
v_gene: TRBV12-3/TRBV12-4
CDR3nt: TGTGCCAGCAGTTTAGTCAGGGGTCCCTACGAGCAGTACTTC
CDR3aa: CASSLVRGPYEQYF

len: 15
abundance: -
d_gene: -
j_gene: TRBJ2-5
v_gene: TRBV10-3
CDR3nt: TGTGCCATCAGTGCATACAGGGTATGGGGAGAGACCCAGTACTTC
CDR3aa: CAISAYRVWGETQYF

len: 18
abundance: few
d_gene: -
j_gene: TRBJ2-6
v_gene: TRBV4-2
CDR3nt: TGTGCCAGCAGCCCTACACATCCCCTAGGGACTGGGGCCAACGTCCTGACTTTC
CDR3aa: CASSPTHPLGTGANVLTF

len: 13
abundance: -
d_gene: -
j_gene: TRBJ2-1
v_gene: TRBV2
CDR3nt: TGTGCCAGCAGTGGCAATCGAGACGCCGAGCAGTTCTTC
CDR3aa: CASSGNRDAEQFF

len: 12
abundance: -
d_gene: -
j_gene: TRBJ2-3
v_gene: TRBV12-3/TRBV12-4
CDR3nt: TGTGCCAGCAGAGTCATCACAGATACGCAGTATTTT
CDR3aa: CASRVITDTQYF